The next 17 T cell receptor beta chains were all read from a single sample in a study of cytomegalovirus exposure and HLA in healthy donors. The PCR employed 60 Vbeta primers together with 13 Jbeta primers. TCRdb's copy holds only in-frame clones and misses some; the assay was immunoSEQ multiplex PCR. The top ten hold around 13% of the sample, which has 100,000 to 150,000 clones, 77% seen once. The sequenced sample consisted of PBMCs. These receptors originate from a woman aged 40 to 50 in good health and CMV-seropositive.

V usage is TRBV2 and J usage is TRBJ1-4; 9 bases agree with TRBD1. The germline V gene encodes CDR1 SNHLY and CDR2 FYNNEI. This CDR3 is built from 15 residues. V dropped 2 bases and J dropped 8; count of bases not matched to a gene: 6. CDR3 in DNA: TGTGCCAGCAGTGAACGTGGGACAGGGAGGGAAAAACTGTTTTTT. It specifies CASSERGTGREKLFF.

The chain couples TRBV19 to TRBJ2-5; a possible D gene is TRBD1 (6 bases). The J call may be incorrect, as the DNA end agrees better with TRBJ2-7. Germline V gives CDR1 LNHDA, CDR2 SQIVND (reference sequence). CDR3 length: 14 residues. CDR3 residues: CASSMKTGPHEQYF. CDR3 nucleotide sequence: TGTGCCAGTAGTATGAAGACAGGCCCCCACGAGCAGTACTTC.

This chain uses TRBV4-1 with TRBJ2-3; 9 bases agree with TRBD1. Germline lookup yields CDR1 MGHRA and CDR2 YSYEKL. The CDR3 sequence is 17 residues long. Trimming at V came to 0 bases and at J to 6 bases, leaving 10 bases not matched to a gene. CDR3 sequence reads: CASSQESPGQGLDTQYF. The CDR3 nucleotides read TGCGCCAGCAGCCAAGAATCGCCGGGACAGGGATTGGATACGCAGTATTTT.

This clone appeared a few times. V usage is TRBV6-1 and J usage is TRBJ1-4, with D perhaps matching TRBD1 (5 bases). This CDR3 comprises 17 residues. V gave up 2 bases and J gave up 3 bases, with 16 bases separating them. The germline V gene has CDR1 MNHNS and CDR2 SASEGT. CDR3 protein: CASSENGFWGANEKLFF. CDR3 DNA: TGTGCCAGCAGTGAAAATGGTTTTTGGGGGGCTAATGAAAAACTGTTTTTT.

The chain carries TRBV6-1 and TRBJ2-1; TRBD2 matches 7 bases. The CDR3 sequence is 14 residues long. J was trimmed by 2 bases and V by 3 bases; bases with no gene match: 1. Germline CDR1 reads MNHNS; CDR2 reads SASEGT. The CDR3 nucleotides are TGTGCCAGCAGTGATGGGACTACCTACAATGAGCAGTTCTTC. The encoded protein is CASSDGTTYNEQFF.

The chain recombines TRBV29-1 with TRBJ1-2, with 7 bases lining up with TRBD1. V shed 3 bases and J 8 bases; nucleotides not matched to a gene: 9. Germline CDR1 SQVTM, CDR2 ANQGSEA. The CDR3 length is 13 residues. CDR3 nucleotides: TGCAGCGTTGACGAAGGGGGCGTAGAAGGCTACACCTTC. Its protein is CSVDEGGVEGYTF. Complete variable domain (other parts from reference TRBV29-1 and TRBJ1-2): SAVISQKPSRDICQRGTSLTIQCQVDSQVTMMFWYRQQPGQSLTLIATANQGSEATYESGFVIDKFPISRPNLTFSTLTVSNMSPEDSSIYLCSVDEGGVEGYTFGSGTRLTVV.

This clone turned up a few times. The V call is TRBV7-6, the J call TRBJ2-7, with D perhaps TRBD1 (6 bases). V gave up 9 bases and J gave up 5 bases, with 20 bases separating them. The germline V gene encodes CDR1 SGHVS and CDR2 FNYEAQ. This CDR3 region has 14 residues. CDR3 sequence (DNA): TGTGCCAGTGGGATGGGGCAGGGGAACCACGAGCAGTACTTC. Its translation is CASGMGQGNHEQYF.

This chain uses TRBV2 with TRBJ2-1; 8 nucleotides line up with TRBD2. V was pared by 4 bases and J by 6 bases, with 14 bases of the junction left unmatched. CDR1 and CDR2 from the germline V gene are SNHLY and FYNNEI. CDR3 length equals 17 residues. The CDR3, as DNA: TGTGCCAGCAGTGCCCCCCTGGGGTTAGCGGGATTCAATGAGCAGTTCTTC. Translated, it gives CASSAPLGLAGFNEQFF.

The chain combines TRBV5-1 with TRBJ1-4, with a possible D match to TRBD1 (6 bases). The CDR3 is 13 residues long. Trimming took off 0 bases at V and 10 bases at J, with 10 bases between the two ends. The germline V gene has CDR1 SGHRS and CDR2 YFSETQ. The CDR3 sequence is CASSLEQGRKLFF. The CDR3 nucleotides are TGCGCCAGCAGCTTGGAACAGGGACGAAAACTGTTTTTT.

This rearrangement joins TRBV5-1 to TRBJ2-3; D gene unclear. V lost 0 bases, J lost 3 bases, and 11 bases lay in between. The CDR3 contains 15 residues. Germline V gene sequence: CDR1 SGHRS, CDR2 YFSETQ. CDR3 DNA: TGCGCCAGCAGCTTGGCATCGGTAAAAACAGATACGCAGTATTTT. It translates to CASSLASVKTDTQYF.

This clone was seen once. This chain links TRBV7-8 with TRBJ2-5; tentative D call: TRBD1 (6 bases). Germline lookup yields CDR1 SGHVS and CDR2 FQNEAQ. The CDR3 loop spans 14 amino acids. V lost 6 bases and J 5 bases, leaving 16 bases between the germline ends. CDR3 coding DNA: TGTGCCAGCAGTATCAACAGGGTAGGGGAGACCCAGTACTTC. Its protein is CASSINRVGETQYF.

The J gene is TRBJ1-4, the V gene TRBV28; D possibly corresponds to TRBD1 (5 bases). Trimming pared 3 bases from V and 7 bases from J, leaving 18 bases between. From germline, CDR1 is MDHEN and CDR2 SYDVKM. The CDR3 runs to 16 residues. CDR3 DNA sequence: TGTGCCAGCAGTTTCACCCTCGGGACTGGGGCTGAAAAACTGTTTTTT. It yields the protein CASSFTLGTGAEKLFF.

This chain uses TRBV6-5 with TRBJ2-1, with 11 nucleotides matching TRBD2. Germline trimming cut 5 bases from V and 12 bases from J; bases unmatched to any gene: 12. The CDR3 loop spans 15 amino acids. Germline V gene sequence: CDR1 MNHEY, CDR2 SVGAGI. The CDR3 here is CASSHTSGGPQGQFF. CDR3 DNA: TGTGCCAGCAGTCATACTAGCGGGGGACCTCAGGGGCAGTTCTTC.

The V call is TRBV5-1, the J call TRBJ1-5; 7 bases are shared with TRBD1. CDR1 and CDR2 (germline): SGHRS, YFSETQ. Germline trimming cut 4 bases from V and 3 bases from J; bases unmatched to any gene: 7. This CDR3 comprises 15 residues. In nucleotides, the CDR3 is TGCGCCAGCAGCCCAACGACAGGGTCCAATCAGCCCCAGCATTTT. As protein: CASSPTTGSNQPQHF.

This chain uses TRBV28 with TRBJ2-1, with 9 bases that match TRBD2. There are 16 residues in the CDR3. Per the germline V gene, CDR1 is MDHEN and CDR2 is SYDVKM. V lost 4 bases and J lost 8; bases outside the gene matches: 12. The CDR3 here is CASSSPPSGGYDEQFF. The CDR3 bases are TGTGCCAGCAGTTCCCCCCCCAGCGGGGGGTATGATGAGCAGTTCTTC.

The chain links TRBV2 to TRBJ1-1; 7 positions agree with TRBD1. CDR3 length: 14 amino acids. Germline assignment: CDR1 SNHLY and CDR2 FYNNEI. V lost 3 bases to trimming and J lost 0 bases; unmatched junction nucleotides: 1. The chain's CDR3 is CASSDGQVNTEAFF. CDR3 nucleotide sequence: TGTGCCAGCAGTGACGGACAGGTGAACACTGAAGCTTTCTTT. The whole variable domain, filled in from reference TRBV2 and TRBJ1-1, reads EPEVTQTPSHQVTQMGQEVILRCVPISNHLYFYWYRQILGQKVEFLVSFYNNEISEKSEIFDDQFSVERPDGSNFTLKIRSTKLEDSAMYFCASSDGQVNTEAFFGQGTRLTVV.

V is TRBV30 and J is TRBJ2-5; tentatively, D is TRBD2 (6 bases). V gave up 4 bases and J gave up 6 bases, with 12 bases separating them. The CDR3 is 12 amino acids. Germline V gene lookup returns CDR1 GTSNPN and CDR2 SVGIG (reference sequence). CDR3 amino acids: CAWNPSGQTQYF. Here the CDR3 DNA reads TGTGCCTGGAACCCGAGCGGGCAGACCCAGTACTTC.